What follows is one T cell receptor (beta chain) and its context. The sample belongs to a study of TIL therapy for anti-PD-1-resistant metastatic lung cancer. As for the study in general: Tumors had a median PD-L1 proportion score of less than 6.5%.

Sequencing used immunoSEQ v3. Sequencing depth was 2 million to 2.5 million read pairs for survey level, 5-6 million for deep. TCRdb keeps only in-frame clones here, not all; method: immunoSEQ multiplex PCR. The table has about 59,000 clones, around 70% seen once. Time point reported: pre-treatment sample, taken before nivolumab and TIL therapy. V lost 5 bases and J 3 bases, leaving 13 bases between the germline ends. Germline lookup yields CDR1 SGHTA and CDR2 FQGNSA. The CDR3 has 15 residues. The rearrangement uses TRBV7-2 and TRBJ2-2; D unresolved. The source of this sequence is a person aged 25-80 years with non-small cell lung cancer. The sample was blood, taken at baseline. CDR3 nucleotides: TGTGCCAGCAGCCATAAACCCTTAGACACCGGGGAGCTGTTTTTT. It translates to CASSHKPLDTGELFF.